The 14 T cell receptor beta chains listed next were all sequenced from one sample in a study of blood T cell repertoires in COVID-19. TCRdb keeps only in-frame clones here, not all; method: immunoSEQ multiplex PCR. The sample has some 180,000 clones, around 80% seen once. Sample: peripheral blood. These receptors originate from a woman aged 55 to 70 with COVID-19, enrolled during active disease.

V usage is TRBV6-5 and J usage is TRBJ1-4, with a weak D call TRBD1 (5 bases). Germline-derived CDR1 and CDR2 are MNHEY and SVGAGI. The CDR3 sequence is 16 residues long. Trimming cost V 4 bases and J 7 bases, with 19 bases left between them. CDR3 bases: TGTGCCAGCAGTTTACACGGTCTGCGGGGGATTGAAAAACTGTTTTTT. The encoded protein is CASSLHGLRGIEKLFF.

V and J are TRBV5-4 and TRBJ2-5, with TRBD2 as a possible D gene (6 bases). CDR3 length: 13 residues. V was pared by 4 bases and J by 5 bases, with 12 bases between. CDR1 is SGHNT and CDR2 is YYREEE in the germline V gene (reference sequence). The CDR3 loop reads CASSTKGLETQYF. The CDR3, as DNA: TGTGCCAGCAGCACGAAGGGACTTGAGACCCAGTACTTC.

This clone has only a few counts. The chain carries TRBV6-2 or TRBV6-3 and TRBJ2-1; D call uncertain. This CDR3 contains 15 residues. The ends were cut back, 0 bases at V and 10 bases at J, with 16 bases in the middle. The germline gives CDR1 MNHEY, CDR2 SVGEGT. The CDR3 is CASSYSPNTQSEQFF. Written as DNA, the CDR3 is TGTGCCAGCAGTTACTCCCCGAACACCCAGTCCGAGCAGTTCTTC.

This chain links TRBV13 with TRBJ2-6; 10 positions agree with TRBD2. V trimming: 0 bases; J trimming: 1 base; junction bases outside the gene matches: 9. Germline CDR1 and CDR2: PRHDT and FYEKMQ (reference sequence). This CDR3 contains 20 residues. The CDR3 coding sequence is TGTGCCAGCAGCTTAGGCCCTAGCGGGAGATTGGGGTCTGGGGCCAACGTCCTGACTTTC. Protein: CASSLGPSGRLGSGANVLTF.

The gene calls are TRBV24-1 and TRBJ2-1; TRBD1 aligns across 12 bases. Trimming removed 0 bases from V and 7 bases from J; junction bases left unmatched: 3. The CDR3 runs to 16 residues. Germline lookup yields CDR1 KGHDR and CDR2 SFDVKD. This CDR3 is CATSDLGTGGKNEQFF. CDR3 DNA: TGTGCCACCAGTGATTTGGGGACAGGGGGCAAAAATGAGCAGTTCTTC.

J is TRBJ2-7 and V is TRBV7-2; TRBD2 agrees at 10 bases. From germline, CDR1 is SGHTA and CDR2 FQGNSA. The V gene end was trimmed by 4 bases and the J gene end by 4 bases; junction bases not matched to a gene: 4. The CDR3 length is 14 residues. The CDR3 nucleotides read TGTGCCAGCAGCTACAGACTAGCGGGTTACGAGCAGTACGTC. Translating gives CASSYRLAGYEQYV.

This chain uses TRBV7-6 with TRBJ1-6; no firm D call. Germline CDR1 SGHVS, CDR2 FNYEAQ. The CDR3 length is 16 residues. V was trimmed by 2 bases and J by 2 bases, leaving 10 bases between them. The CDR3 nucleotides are TGTGCCAGCAGCTTACTGGAGGGTGCCTATAATTCACCCCTCCACTTT. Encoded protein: CASSLLEGAYNSPLHF.

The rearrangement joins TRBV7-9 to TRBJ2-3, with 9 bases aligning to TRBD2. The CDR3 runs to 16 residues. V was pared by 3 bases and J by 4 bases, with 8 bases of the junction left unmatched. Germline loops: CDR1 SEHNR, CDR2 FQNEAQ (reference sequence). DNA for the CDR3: TGTGCCAGCAGCTTCCATAGCGGGGGCACGCCAGATACGCAGTATTTT. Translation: CASSFHSGGTPDTQYF.

Here the CDR3 reads CASRDSLRSNTEAFF. The CDR3 DNA follows: TGTGCCAGCAGGGACAGTTTGCGCTCGAACACTGAAGCTTTCTTT. The rearrangement joins TRBV6-5 to TRBJ1-1, with D possibly TRBD1 on 6 matching bases. V shed 6 bases and J shed 1 base, with 15 bases lying between them. This CDR3 is built from 15 residues. Germline V gene lookup returns CDR1 MNHEY and CDR2 SVGAGI.

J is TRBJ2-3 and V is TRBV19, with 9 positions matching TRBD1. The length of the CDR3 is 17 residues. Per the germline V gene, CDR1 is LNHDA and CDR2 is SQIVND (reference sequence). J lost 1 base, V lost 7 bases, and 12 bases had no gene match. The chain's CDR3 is CASTPRGTGMGTDTQYF. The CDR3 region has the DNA TGTGCCAGTACCCCTCGGGGGACAGGGATGGGCACAGATACGCAGTATTTT.

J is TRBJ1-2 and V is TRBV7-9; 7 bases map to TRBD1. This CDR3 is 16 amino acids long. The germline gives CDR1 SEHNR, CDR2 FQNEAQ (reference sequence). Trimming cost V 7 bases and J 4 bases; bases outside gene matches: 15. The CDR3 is CASILTPGQHPYGYTF. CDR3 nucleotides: TGTGCCAGCATCCTCACTCCGGGACAGCACCCCTATGGCTACACCTTC.

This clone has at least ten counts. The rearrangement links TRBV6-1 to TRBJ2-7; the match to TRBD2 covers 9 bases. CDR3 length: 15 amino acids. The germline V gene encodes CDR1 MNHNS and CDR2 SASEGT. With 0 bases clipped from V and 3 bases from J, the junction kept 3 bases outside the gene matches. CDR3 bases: TGTGCCAGCAGTGAAGCGGTTAGCGGGAGCTACGAGCAGTACTTC. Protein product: CASSEAVSGSYEQYF.

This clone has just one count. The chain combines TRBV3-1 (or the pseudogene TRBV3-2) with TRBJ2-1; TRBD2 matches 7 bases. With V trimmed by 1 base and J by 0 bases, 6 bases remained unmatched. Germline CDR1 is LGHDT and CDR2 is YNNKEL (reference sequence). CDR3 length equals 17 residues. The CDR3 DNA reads TGTGCCAGCAGCCAAGCAAAGGCGGGAGTCTCCTACAATGAGCAGTTCTTC. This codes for CASSQAKAGVSYNEQFF.

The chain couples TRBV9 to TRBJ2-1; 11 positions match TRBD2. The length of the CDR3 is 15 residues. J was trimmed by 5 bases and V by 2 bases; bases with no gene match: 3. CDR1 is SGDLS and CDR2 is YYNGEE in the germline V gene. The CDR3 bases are TGTGCCAGCAGCGTTGGGACTAGCGGACACAATGAGCAGTTCTTC. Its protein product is CASSVGTSGHNEQFF.